This T cell receptor (beta chain) was retrieved from a study of T cells in Graves' hyperthyroidism and ophthalmopathy. Amplified TCR beta CDR3 regions derived from RNA transcripts. HTBI primers drove first-round RT-PCR of the TCR CDR3. TCRdb re-called the multiplex PCR reads with MiXCR, one entry per CDR3 protein. The sample includes a few hundred thousand distinct CDR3 sequences, approximately 17% of them seen just once. In the ophthalmopathy cohort, Clinical Activity Score was at least 3, NOSPECS grade at least 4, and duration under 3 months. The CDR3 runs to 12 residues. Trimming stripped 3 bases from V and 6 bases from J, with 10 bases between. CDR1 is SGHDT and CDR2 is YYEEEE in the germline V gene.

Sequenced sample: blood. The chain recombines TRBV5-6 with TRBJ2-7; D remains unclear. This TCR derives from a man aged 18 to 35 with Graves' ophthalmopathy. The CDR3 spells CASSSIGLEQYF. The DNA for the CDR3 is TGTGCCAGCAGCTCCATTGGGCTCGAGCAGTACTTC.